The 32 T cell receptor beta chains presented below share a single source sample, sequenced in a study of T cell responses to AZD1222 COVID-19 vaccine. Profiled with immunoSEQ multiplex PCR; TCRdb holds only in-frame clones, not every one. This table holds around 180,000 clones, approximately 94% found once. The sample here was peripheral blood, taken 28 days after the second AZD1222 dose. The receptors come from an adult who received the AZD1222 COVID-19 vaccine.

The V and J genes are TRBV29-1 and TRBJ2-7; 9 bases map to TRBD1. CDR1 is SQVTM and CDR2 is ANQGSEA in the germline V gene. The CDR3 is made up of 15 amino acids. V shed 6 bases, J shed 3 bases, and the junction held 12 bases outside the gene matches. CDR3 protein: CSVELGQGSDYEQYF. The CDR3 coding sequence is TGCAGCGTAGAACTCGGACAGGGGTCAGACTACGAGCAGTACTTC.

This clone was observed once. V and J are TRBV19 and TRBJ1-5; TRBD1 matches at 7 bases. The CDR3 covers 16 residues. Germline CDR1 LNHDA, CDR2 SQIVND (reference sequence). Trimming at V came to 6 bases and at J to 3 bases, leaving 11 bases not matched to a gene. The CDR3 region is CASRKEQGTFNQPQHF. The CDR3, as DNA: TGTGCCAGTAGGAAAGAACAGGGGACCTTCAATCAGCCCCAGCATTTT.

V usage is TRBV5-4 and J usage is TRBJ2-3; 10 nucleotides match TRBD1. Germline V gene sequence: CDR1 SGHNT, CDR2 YYREEE (reference sequence). This CDR3 has 13 residues. V lost 5 bases and J lost 5; bases outside the gene matches: 2. DNA for the CDR3: TGTGCCAGCAGGACAGGGGGCAAAGATACGCAGTATTTT. This encodes CASRTGGKDTQYF. Looking up the rest from reference TRBV5-4 and TRBJ2-3 gives the full variable domain: ETGVTQSPTHLIKTRGQQVTLRCSSQSGHNTVSWYQQALGQGPQFIFQYYREEENGRGNFPPRFSGLQFPNYSSELNVNALELDDSALYLCASRTGGKDTQYFGPGTRLTVL.

The chain is built from TRBV29-1 and TRBJ2-3; TRBD2 matches 11 bases. Germline trimming cut 4 bases from V and 7 bases from J; bases unmatched to any gene: 13. The CDR3 has 16 amino acids. In germline, CDR1 is SQVTM, CDR2 ANQGSEA. The CDR3 region has the DNA TGCAGCGTTGTGGGGTCTAGCGGGGGGTTCATATATACGCAGTATTTT. It specifies CSVVGSSGGFIYTQYF.

This sequence joins TRBV5-6 and TRBJ2-7; D is unclear. V was clipped by 4 bases and J by 1 base, with 18 bases between them. The CDR3 has 16 residues. The germline V gene encodes CDR1 SGHDT and CDR2 YYEEEE. The DNA of the CDR3 is TGTGCCAGCAGCCAAATGACTCGGGCTGCTTCCTACGAGCAGTACTTC. It codes for CASSQMTRAASYEQYF. Combining the CDR3 with reference TRBV5-6 and TRBJ2-7 gives the whole variable domain DAGVTQSPTHLIKTRGQQVTLRCSPKSGHDTVSWYQQALGQGPQFIFQYYEEEERQRGNFPDRFSGHQFPNYSSELNVNALLLGDSALYLCASSQMTRAASYEQYFGPGTRLTVT.

The rearrangement links TRBV6-1 to TRBJ1-5; 8 positions agree with TRBD1. With V trimmed by 1 base and J by 0 bases, 8 bases remained unmatched. The germline gives CDR1 MNHNS, CDR2 SASEGT. CDR3 length: 18 residues. The CDR3 loop reads CASSEDVTGGYSNQPQHF. The CDR3 bases are TGTGCCAGCAGTGAAGACGTAACAGGGGGGTATAGCAATCAGCCCCAGCATTTT.

This chain connects TRBV6-5 to TRBJ2-3; 8 nucleotides line up with TRBD2. The CDR3 is 16 amino acids. J gave up 2 bases and V 2 bases, and 6 bases lay outside the gene matches. CDR1 is MNHEY, CDR2 SVGAGI, per germline. CDR3 sequence reads: CASSYGAGGTTDTQYF. The CDR3 bases are TGTGCCAGCAGTTACGGGGCGGGAGGTACCACAGATACGCAGTATTTT.

This clone was found once. This chain connects TRBV27 to TRBJ2-7, with D unclear. There are 11 residues in the CDR3. Per germline, CDR1 MNHEY and CDR2 SMNVEV (reference sequence). With 10 bases removed from V and 4 bases from J, the gap between germline ends came to 11 bases. CDR3 in DNA: TGTGCCACGCCCCTTGGGTACGAGCAGTACTTC. This gives the protein CATPLGYEQYF.

V is TRBV9 and J is TRBJ1-4; D may be TRBD1 (6 bases). Germline lookup yields CDR1 SGDLS and CDR2 YYNGEE. The CDR3 extends over 16 amino acids. V was shortened by 0 bases and J by 6 bases, with 15 bases between the two germline ends. CDR3 residues: CASSVATRGADEKLFF. CDR3 nucleotides: TGTGCCAGCAGCGTAGCTACAAGGGGGGCTGATGAAAAACTGTTTTTT.

The chain couples TRBV7-2 to TRBJ1-1, with 9 positions matching TRBD1. V lost 4 bases, J lost 5 bases, and 8 bases stayed unmatched. This CDR3 region has 15 residues. Germline assignment: CDR1 SGHTA and CDR2 FQGNSA. This CDR3 is CASSYPAGQGTEAFF. In DNA form, the CDR3 reads TGTGCCAGCAGCTACCCCGCGGGACAGGGAACTGAAGCTTTCTTT.

The V gene is TRBV19, the J gene TRBJ1-4; D may be TRBD1 (6 bases). Trimming removed 7 bases from V and 5 bases from J, with 17 bases in between. This CDR3 spans 15 amino acids. From germline, CDR1 is LNHDA and CDR2 SQIVND (reference sequence). The CDR3: CASTSRGGRNEKLFF. The CDR3 region has the DNA TGTGCCAGTACTTCAAGGGGGGGACGAAATGAAAAACTGTTTTTT.

The chain has TRBV9 and TRBJ2-2; D not resolved. V lost 1 base and J lost 5, with 3 bases in between. The germline CDR1 and CDR2 sequences are SGDLS and YYNGEE. The CDR3 totals 12 residues. CDR3 coding DNA: TGTGCCAGCAGCGTACGTACCGGGGAGCTGTTTTTT. Translating gives CASSVRTGELFF.

The V gene is TRBV7-6, the J gene TRBJ2-1; 8 nucleotides align to TRBD2. The CDR3 consists of 16 residues. J gave up 4 bases and V 5 bases, and 10 bases lay outside the gene matches. CDR1 is SGHVS, CDR2 FNYEAQ, per germline. CDR3 amino acids: CASSPAGGATYNEQFF. The CDR3 DNA is TGTGCCAGCAGCCCTGCCGGGGGGGCGACGTACAATGAGCAGTTCTTC.

The chain has TRBV2 and TRBJ1-1; tentative D call: TRBD1 (5 bases). This CDR3 region has 14 residues. The V gene lost 6 bases and the J gene lost 1 base, with 12 bases spanning the gap. The germline V gene encodes CDR1 SNHLY and CDR2 FYNNEI. In nucleotides, the CDR3 is TGTGCCAGCAGAGACAACACAGGGAACACTGAAGCTTTCTTT. It translates to CASRDNTGNTEAFF.

The V call is TRBV5-4, the J call TRBJ2-1; the D gene is possibly TRBD2 (6 bases). V gave up 2 bases and J gave up 2 bases, with 14 bases separating them. The CDR3 runs to 16 residues. Per the germline V gene, CDR1 is SGHNT and CDR2 is YYREEE (reference sequence). This CDR3 reads CASSLRAGLAYNEQFF. For the CDR3, the DNA is TGTGCCAGCAGCTTACGGGCGGGGCTAGCCTACAATGAGCAGTTCTTC.

This sequence joins TRBV2 and TRBJ1-3, with D unclear. The CDR3 runs to 14 residues. The V end lost 6 bases, the J end lost 0 bases, and 9 bases lay between the germline ends. The germline V gene encodes CDR1 SNHLY and CDR2 FYNNEI. CDR3 loop: CASRGYSSGNTIYF. The CDR3 DNA is TGTGCCAGCAGAGGTTACAGCTCTGGAAACACCATATATTTT.

The rearrangement uses TRBV13 and TRBJ2-7; TRBD1 matches at 7 bases. The CDR3 has 16 amino acids. V was pared by 2 bases and J by 1 base, with 8 bases of the junction left unmatched. CDR1 is PRHDT, CDR2 FYEKMQ, per germline (reference sequence). The CDR3 DNA sequence: TGTGCCAGCAGCTTATGGGGTGGGGGACAGTCCTACGAGCAGTACTTC. Encoded protein: CASSLWGGGQSYEQYF.

The chain couples TRBV27 to TRBJ2-5; a possible D gene is TRBD2 (5 bases). Deletions cut 2 bases from V and 7 bases from J, with 14 bases between. The germline V gene encodes CDR1 MNHEY and CDR2 SMNVEV (reference sequence). The CDR3 runs to 14 residues. DNA for the CDR3: TGTGCCAGCAGTTTAAGAGGGCAGGCCTCGACCCAGTACTTC. Amino acids: CASSLRGQASTQYF.

The chain carries TRBV28 and TRBJ2-7; a weak D match, TRBD2 (6 bases). The CDR3 length is 18 residues. From germline, CDR1 is MDHEN and CDR2 SYDVKM. Trimming removed 4 bases from V and 3 bases from J, with 25 bases in between. CDR3 sequence reads: CASSSAPLRPRRDYEQYF. In DNA, the CDR3 is TGTGCCAGCAGTTCAGCTCCCCTGCGACCTCGGCGGGACTACGAGCAGTACTTC.

The chain combines TRBV11-2 with TRBJ2-2; unclear D gene. The germline gives CDR1 SGHAT, CDR2 FQNNGV. V was shortened by 1 base and J by 6 bases, with 3 bases between the two germline ends. The length of the CDR3 is 12 residues. CDR3 nucleotides: TGTGCCAGCAGCTTAGGCGCCGGGGAGCTGTTTTTT. It encodes CASSLGAGELFF. Looking up the rest from reference TRBV11-2 and TRBJ2-2 gives the full variable domain: EAGVAQSPRYKIIEKRQSVAFWCNPISGHATLYWYQQILGQGPKLLIQFQNNGVVDDSQLPKDRFSAERLKGVDSTLKIQPAKLEDSAVYLCASSLGAGELFFGEGSRLTVL.

The chain uses TRBV6-5 and TRBJ1-2, with TRBD1 identical over 8 bases. This CDR3 contains 15 residues. Trimming cost V 6 bases and J 3 bases; bases outside gene matches: 9. Germline lookup yields CDR1 MNHEY and CDR2 SVGAGI. The chain's CDR3 is CASSRLPGQDYGYTF. The DNA of the CDR3 is TGTGCCAGCAGCCGCCTACCGGGACAGGACTATGGCTACACCTTC.

The chain is built from TRBV6-5 and TRBJ2-3; 8 bases are a match to TRBD1. Germline V gene lookup returns CDR1 MNHEY and CDR2 SVGAGI. V gave up 6 bases and J gave up 10 bases; unmatched junction bases: 6. This CDR3 comprises 12 residues. In DNA form, the CDR3 reads TGTGCCAGCAGCTCGACAGGGGTGCCGCAGTATTTT. Translated: CASSSTGVPQYF.

CDR3 nucleotide sequence: TGTGCCAGCAGCTTGCTAGCGGGGACCTCTGGGGCCAACGTCCTGACTTTC. It translates to CASSLLAGTSGANVLTF. The rearrangement links TRBV5-6 to TRBJ2-6; TRBD2 aligns across 9 bases. From germline, CDR1 is SGHDT and CDR2 YYEEEE. Trimming at V came to 1 base and at J to 0 bases, leaving 2 bases not matched to a gene. CDR3 size: 17 residues. Full variable domain (remainder filled in from reference TRBV5-6 and TRBJ2-6): DAGVTQSPTHLIKTRGQQVTLRCSPKSGHDTVSWYQQALGQGPQFIFQYYEEEERQRGNFPDRFSGHQFPNYSSELNVNALLLGDSALYLCASSLLAGTSGANVLTFGAGSRLTVL.

V gene TRBV6-5 combines with J gene TRBJ1-5; D gene unclear. V lost 10 bases and J lost 1, with 14 bases in between. CDR1 MNHEY and CDR2 SVGAGI come from the germline V gene. The CDR3 length is 14 residues. The CDR3, as DNA: TGTGCCACCCAACTGGAGGACAGCAATCAGCCCCAGCATTTT. This gives the protein CATQLEDSNQPQHF.

V is TRBV2 and J is TRBJ2-7, with 10 bases lining up with TRBD1. The germline V gene encodes CDR1 SNHLY and CDR2 FYNNEI. The CDR3 contains 14 residues. Losses at the gene ends were 6 bases for V and 6 bases for J; bases not matched to a gene: 8. The CDR3 DNA sequence: TGTGCCAGCAGGACGGGACAGGGGTTGTTCGAGCAGTACTTC. Translated, it gives CASRTGQGLFEQYF.

The gene calls are TRBV7-8 and TRBJ1-6; possibly TRBD1 for D (5 bases). V was pared by 5 bases and J by 8 bases, with 10 bases between. This CDR3 spans 13 amino acids. Germline CDR1 is SGHVS and CDR2 is FQNEAQ. The CDR3 DNA reads as TGTGCCAGCAGCATGGGGGGGGATTCACCCCTCCACTTT. Protein product: CASSMGGDSPLHF. The entire variable domain, with the rest obtained from reference TRBV7-8 and TRBJ1-6, is as follows: GAGVSQSPRYKVAKRGQDVALRCDPISGHVSLFWYQQALGQGPEFLTYFQNEAQLDKSGLPSDRFFAERPEGSVSTLKIQRTQQEDSAVYLCASSMGGDSPLHFGNGTRLTVT.

As concerns this clone: One junction end does not reproduce the germline sequence, and a read error may be involved. The rearrangement uses TRBV4-1 and TRBJ2-7, with 11 bases aligning to TRBD1. This CDR3 has 15 amino acids. Germline values: CDR1 MGHRA, CDR2 YSYEKL. CDR3: CARSQPGQGAYEQYF. CDR3 DNA: TGCGCCCGCAGCCAACCGGGACAGGGGGCCTACGAGCAGTACTTC.

This sequence joins TRBV11-2 and TRBJ1-2; 10 positions agree with TRBD1. In germline, CDR1 is SGHAT, CDR2 FQNNGV. The CDR3 spans 16 residues. The V segment lost 5 bases and the J segment 6 bases; nucleotides outside the gene matches: 12. The CDR3 DNA follows: TGTGCCAGCAGCCCTCGACAGGGGGCGGCTATTGATGGCTACACCTTC. It specifies CASSPRQGAAIDGYTF.

In this sample, this clone turned up once. V gene TRBV6-5 combines with J gene TRBJ1-1; D is unclear. The CDR3 contains 13 residues. In germline, CDR1 is MNHEY, CDR2 SVGAGI. Trimming cost V 2 bases and J 9 bases, with 13 bases left between them. The CDR3 protein is CASSYDTSGKAFF. CDR3 bases: TGTGCCAGCAGTTACGATACAAGCGGAAAAGCTTTCTTT.

The chain recombines TRBV11-2 with TRBJ1-1, with D unclear. V was cut by 4 bases and J by 2 bases, with 11 bases left in between. The CDR3 is 14 residues long. CDR1 and CDR2 from the germline V gene are SGHAT and FQNNGV. CDR3 nucleotide sequence: TGTGCCAGCAGCTACGGGCGGGCTAACACTGAAGCTTTCTTT. Translating it yields CASSYGRANTEAFF.

This chain links TRBV7-9 with TRBJ1-6; tentative D call: TRBD1 (5 bases). Germline V gene data show CDR1 as SEHNR and CDR2 as FQNEAQ (reference sequence). The CDR3 sequence is 17 residues long. V was shortened by 5 bases and J by 1 base, with 15 bases between the two germline ends. In DNA, the CDR3 is TGTGCCAGCAGCCCAGAAGGCAGGGCGTCCTATAATTCACCCCTCCACTTT. Its protein product is CASSPEGRASYNSPLHF.

The chain links TRBV7-8 to TRBJ1-4, with D possibly matching TRBD1 (6 bases). Germline assignment: CDR1 SGHVS and CDR2 FQNEAQ. The CDR3 totals 13 residues. Trimming removed 3 bases from V and 5 bases from J, with 7 bases in between. DNA for the CDR3: TGTGCCAGCAGCTTCACAGGGAATGAAAAACTGTTTTTT. Its protein product is CASSFTGNEKLFF.